This T cell receptor beta chain derives from a study of CD8 T cells in ankylosing spondylitis. Study observations and caveats: Peripheral blood samples showed relatively rare disease-linked clones, and these clones were CD8+. Researchers reportedly found disease-linked clones significantly enriched in matched ankylosing spondylitis synovial fluid. Characteristic, it appeared, of ankylosing spondylitis blood was a TCR beta motif of roughly 8 highly homologous variants.

This clonotype turned up a few times. Its matching antigen is unknown. A quantitative 5'-RACE method, one with molecular barcodes, was used to make TCR beta libraries. One entry per CDR3 protein, called by TCRdb with MiXCR from the 5' RACE reads. The data contain roughly 180,000 distinct CDR3 sequences, more than 10% of them singletons. The sequence derives from a male donor with ankylosing spondylitis or in good health (not recorded which). Source material: blood, either unsorted or a sorted T cell fraction (not recorded which).

CDR3 region: CASSLWDGSQPQHF. Written as DNA, the CDR3 is TGTGCCAGCAGCTTATGGGACGGCAGTCAGCCCCAGCATTTT. This chain connects TRBV7-8 to TRBJ1-5; weak D call: TRBD1 (5 bases). The CDR3 extends over 14 amino acids. Per germline, CDR1 SGHVS and CDR2 FQNEAQ. V was shortened by 2 bases and J by 6 bases, with 11 bases between the two germline ends.